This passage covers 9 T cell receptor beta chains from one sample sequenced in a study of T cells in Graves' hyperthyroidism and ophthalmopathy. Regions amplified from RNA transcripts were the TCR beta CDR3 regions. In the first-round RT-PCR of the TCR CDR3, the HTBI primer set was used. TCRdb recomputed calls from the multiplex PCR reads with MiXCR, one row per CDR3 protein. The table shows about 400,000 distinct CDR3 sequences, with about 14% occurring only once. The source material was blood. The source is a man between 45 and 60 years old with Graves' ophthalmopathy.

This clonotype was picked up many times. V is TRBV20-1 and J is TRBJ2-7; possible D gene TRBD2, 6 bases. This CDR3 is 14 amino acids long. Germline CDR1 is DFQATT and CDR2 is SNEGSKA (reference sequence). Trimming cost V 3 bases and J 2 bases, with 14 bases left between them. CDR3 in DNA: TGCAGTGCTAGGAAGGGACTTGGAACCTACGAGCAGTACTTC. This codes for CSARKGLGTYEQYF.

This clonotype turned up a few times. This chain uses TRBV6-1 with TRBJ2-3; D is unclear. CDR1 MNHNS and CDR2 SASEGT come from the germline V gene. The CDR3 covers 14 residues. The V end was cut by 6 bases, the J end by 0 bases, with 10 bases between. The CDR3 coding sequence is TGTGCCAGCAGGACGGACCATAGCACAGATACGCAGTATTTT. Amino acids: CASRTDHSTDTQYF.

The CDR3 DNA is TGTGCCAGCAGCCTTACGGACTCCGGGACAGTTTTTTATGGCTACACCTTC. Its protein product is CASSLTDSGTVFYGYTF. V usage is TRBV11-2 and J usage is TRBJ1-2, with 7 bases that match TRBD1. CDR3 size: 17 residues. CDR1 SGHAT and CDR2 FQNNGV come from the germline V gene. Trimming took 5 bases from V and 5 from J; bases not matched to a gene: 17.

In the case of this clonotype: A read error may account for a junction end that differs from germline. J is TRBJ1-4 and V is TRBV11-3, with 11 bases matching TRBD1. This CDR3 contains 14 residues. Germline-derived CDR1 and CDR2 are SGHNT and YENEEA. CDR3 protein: CAGSSGQGGEKLFF. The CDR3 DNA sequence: TGTGCCGGCAGCTCGGGACAGGGGGGAGAAAAACTGTTTTTT.

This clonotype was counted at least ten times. CDR3 region: CASSLRLARTDTQYF. Here the CDR3 DNA reads TGTGCCAGCAGTTTAAGGCTAGCGCGCACAGATACGCAGTATTTT. J is TRBJ2-3 and V is TRBV27; D might be TRBD2 (6 bases). This CDR3 is 15 amino acids long. Germline CDR1 is MNHEY and CDR2 is SMNVEV (reference sequence). V lost 2 bases to trimming and J lost 1 base, with 10 bases between them.

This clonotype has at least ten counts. CDR3 sequence (DNA): TGCGCCAGCAGCGGGACTAGCGTAACTAATGAGCAGTTCTTC. This sequence encodes CASSGTSVTNEQFF. The chain couples TRBV5-1 to TRBJ2-1, with 10 bases identical to TRBD2. In germline, CDR1 is SGHRS, CDR2 YFSETQ. This CDR3 is 14 amino acids long. With V trimmed by 4 bases and J by 7 bases, 5 bases remained unmatched.

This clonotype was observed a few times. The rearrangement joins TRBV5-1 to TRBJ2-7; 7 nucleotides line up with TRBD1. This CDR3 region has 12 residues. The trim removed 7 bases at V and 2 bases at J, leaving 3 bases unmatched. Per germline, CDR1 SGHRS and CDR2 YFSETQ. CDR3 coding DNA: TGCGCCAGCGATACAGGGGCCTACGAGCAGTACTTC. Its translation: CASDTGAYEQYF.

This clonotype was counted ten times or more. The CDR3 protein is CSARGPFERGSSYEQYF. DNA for the CDR3: TGCAGTGCTAGAGGCCCCTTCGAACGCGGGAGCTCCTACGAGCAGTACTTC. This chain uses TRBV20-1 with TRBJ2-7; 7 bases fit TRBD2. The J segment lost 0 bases and the V segment lost 1 base, leaving 12 bases of the junction unmatched. There are 17 residues in the CDR3. The V gene's germline CDR1 is DFQATT and CDR2 SNEGSKA (reference sequence).

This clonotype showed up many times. The CDR3 reads CASSPRGQGNHEQYF. CDR3 bases: TGTGCCAGCTCACCGAGGGGACAGGGCAACCACGAGCAGTACTTC. The chain uses TRBV18 and TRBJ2-7; 9 bases match TRBD1. CDR1 is KGHSH and CDR2 is LQKENI in the germline V gene. V trimming: 3 bases; J trimming: 5 bases; junction bases outside the gene matches: 8. The CDR3 spans 15 residues.